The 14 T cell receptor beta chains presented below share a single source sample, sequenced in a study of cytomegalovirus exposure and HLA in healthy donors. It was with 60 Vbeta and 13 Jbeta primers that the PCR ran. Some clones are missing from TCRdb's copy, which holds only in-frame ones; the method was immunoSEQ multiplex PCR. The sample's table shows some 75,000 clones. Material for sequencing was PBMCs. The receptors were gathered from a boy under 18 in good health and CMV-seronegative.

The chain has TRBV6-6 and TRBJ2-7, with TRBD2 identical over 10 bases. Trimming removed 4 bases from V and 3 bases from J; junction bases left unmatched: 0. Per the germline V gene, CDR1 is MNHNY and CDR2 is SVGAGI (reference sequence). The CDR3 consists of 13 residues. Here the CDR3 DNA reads TGTGCCAGCAGTTCTAGCGGGAGCTACGAGCAGTACTTC. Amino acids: CASSSSGSYEQYF.

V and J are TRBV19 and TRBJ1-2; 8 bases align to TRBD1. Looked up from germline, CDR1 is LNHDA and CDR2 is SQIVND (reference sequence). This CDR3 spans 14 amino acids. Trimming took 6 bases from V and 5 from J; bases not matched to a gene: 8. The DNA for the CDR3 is TGTGCCAGTAGGGGACAGGCCCTTCTTTATGGCTACACCTTC. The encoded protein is CASRGQALLYGYTF.

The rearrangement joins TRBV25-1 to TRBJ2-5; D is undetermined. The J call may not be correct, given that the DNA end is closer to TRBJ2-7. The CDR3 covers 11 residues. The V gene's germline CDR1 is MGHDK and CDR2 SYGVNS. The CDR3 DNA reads TGTGCCAGCAGTGACTCCTACGAGCAGTACTTC. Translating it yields CASSDSYEQYF.

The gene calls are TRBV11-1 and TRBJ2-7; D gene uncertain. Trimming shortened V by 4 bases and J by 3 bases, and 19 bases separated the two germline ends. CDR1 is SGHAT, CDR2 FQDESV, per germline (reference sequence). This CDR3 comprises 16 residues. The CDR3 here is CASSSVARVRLYEQYF. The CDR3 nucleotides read TGTGCCAGCAGCTCGGTGGCCCGGGTGCGTCTCTACGAGCAGTACTTC.

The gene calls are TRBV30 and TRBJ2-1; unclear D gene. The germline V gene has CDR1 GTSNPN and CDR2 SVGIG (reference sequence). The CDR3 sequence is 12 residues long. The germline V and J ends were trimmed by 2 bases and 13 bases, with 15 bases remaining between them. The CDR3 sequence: CAWSYQVPTQFF. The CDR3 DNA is TGTGCCTGGAGTTATCAGGTGCCAACTCAGTTCTTC.

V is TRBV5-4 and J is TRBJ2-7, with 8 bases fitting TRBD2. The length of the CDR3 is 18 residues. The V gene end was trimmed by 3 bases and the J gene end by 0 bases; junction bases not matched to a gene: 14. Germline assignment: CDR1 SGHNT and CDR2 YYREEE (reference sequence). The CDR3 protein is CASSSATLVREASYEQYF. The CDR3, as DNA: TGTGCCAGCAGCTCGGCGACTCTGGTGCGGGAGGCCTCCTACGAGCAGTACTTC.

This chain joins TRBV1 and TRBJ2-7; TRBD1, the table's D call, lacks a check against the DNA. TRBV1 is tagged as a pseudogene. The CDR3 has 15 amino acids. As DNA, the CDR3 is TGCACCAGCAGTCGGCCCGGGGACAGGCCCTACGAGCAGTACTTC. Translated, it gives CTSSRPGDRPYEQYF.

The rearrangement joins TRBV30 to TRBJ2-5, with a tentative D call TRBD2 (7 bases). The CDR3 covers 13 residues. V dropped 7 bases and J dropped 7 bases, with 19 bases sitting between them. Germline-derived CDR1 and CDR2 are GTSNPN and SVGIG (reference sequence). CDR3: CASTWVGGATQYF. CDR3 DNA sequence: TGTGCCTCCACATGGGTGGGGGGGGCGACCCAGTACTTC.

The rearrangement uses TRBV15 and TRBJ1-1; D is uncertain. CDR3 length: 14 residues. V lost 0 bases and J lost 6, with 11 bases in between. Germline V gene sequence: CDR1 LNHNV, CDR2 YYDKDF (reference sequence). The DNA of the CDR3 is TGTGCCACCAGCAGAGATCGGGGTCCTTCTGAAGCTTTCTTT. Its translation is CATSRDRGPSEAFF.

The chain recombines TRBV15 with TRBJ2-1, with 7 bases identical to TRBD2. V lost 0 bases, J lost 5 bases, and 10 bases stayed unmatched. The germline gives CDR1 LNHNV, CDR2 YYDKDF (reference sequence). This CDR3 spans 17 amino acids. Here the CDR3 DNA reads TGTGCCACCAGCAGAGATTTGTACGGGGGAGGGAACAATGAGCAGTTCTTC. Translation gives CATSRDLYGGGNNEQFF. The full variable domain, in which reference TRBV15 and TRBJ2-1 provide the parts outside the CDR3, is DAMVIQNPRYQVTQFGKPVTLSCSQTLNHNVMYWYQQKSSQAPKLLFHYYDKDFNNEADTPDNFQSRRPNTSFCFLDIRSPGLGDTAMYLCATSRDLYGGGNNEQFFGPGTRLTVL.

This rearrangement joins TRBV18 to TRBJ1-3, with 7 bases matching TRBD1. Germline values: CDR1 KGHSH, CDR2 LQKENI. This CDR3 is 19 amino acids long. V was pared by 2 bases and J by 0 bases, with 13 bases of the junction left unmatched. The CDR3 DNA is TGTGCCAGCTCACCAAGCCTCGGAACAGGGGACTTCTCTGGAAACACCATATATTTT. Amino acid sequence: CASSPSLGTGDFSGNTIYF.

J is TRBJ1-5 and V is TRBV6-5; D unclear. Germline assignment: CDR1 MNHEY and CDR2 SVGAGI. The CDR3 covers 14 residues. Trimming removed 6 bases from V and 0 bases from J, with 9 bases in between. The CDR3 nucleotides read TGTGCCAGCAGACAGCATAGTAGCAATCAGCCCCAGCATTTT. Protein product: CASRQHSSNQPQHF.

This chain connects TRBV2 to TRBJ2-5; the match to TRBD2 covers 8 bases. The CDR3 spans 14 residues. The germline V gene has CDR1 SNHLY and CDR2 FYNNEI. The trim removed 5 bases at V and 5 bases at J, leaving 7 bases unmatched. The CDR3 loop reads CASSSRTSTETQYF. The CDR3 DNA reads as TGTGCCAGCAGTTCCCGGACTAGCACGGAGACCCAGTACTTC.

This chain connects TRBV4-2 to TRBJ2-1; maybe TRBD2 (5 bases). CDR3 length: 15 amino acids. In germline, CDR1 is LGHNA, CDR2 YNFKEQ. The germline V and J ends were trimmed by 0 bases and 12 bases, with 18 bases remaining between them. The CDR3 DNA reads TGTGCCAGCAGCCAAGAAGGTAGCGAGGCAAACGGGCAGTTCTTC. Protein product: CASSQEGSEANGQFF.